Presented here are 6 T cell receptor beta chains from one specimen sequenced in a study of glioma-infiltrating T cells after dendritic cell vaccination. Here immunoSEQ multiplex PCR was the method, and the copy in TCRdb shows in-frame clones only, minus some. Seen here are about 95,000 clones, 70% to 90% observed once, and the top ten hold less than 3%. Sequencing was performed on blood, taken before dendritic cell vaccination. These TCRs come from a human donor with glioblastoma.

This sequence joins TRBV7-2 and TRBJ1-4; D is possibly TRBD1 (5 bases). Trimming pared 5 bases from V and 6 bases from J, leaving 19 bases between. Germline-derived CDR1 and CDR2 are SGHTA and FQGNSA. The CDR3 spans 16 residues. CDR3 in DNA: TGTGCCAGCAGCCCCCCGGGTGGGGGGGGATATGAAAAACTGTTTTTT. Its translation is CASSPPGGGGYEKLFF. The complete variable domain, with remaining parts taken from reference TRBV7-2 and TRBJ1-4, reads GAGVSQSPSNKVTEKGKDVELRCDPISGHTALYWYRQSLGQGLEFLIYFQGNSAPDKSGLPSDRFSAERTGGSVSTLTIQRTQQEDSAVYLCASSPPGGGGYEKLFFGSGTQLSVL.

The chain carries TRBV29-1 and TRBJ1-1; D ambiguous. The length of the CDR3 is 13 residues. Looked up from germline, CDR1 is SQVTM and CDR2 is ANQGSEA. V was shortened by 4 bases and J by 3 bases, with 12 bases between the two germline ends. The DNA of the CDR3 is TGCAGCGTTGTGCGCCCGAGGGACACTGAAGCTTTCTTT. Its protein product is CSVVRPRDTEAFF.

The rearrangement uses TRBV7-2 and TRBJ2-1; 12 positions match TRBD2. CDR3 length equals 18 residues. The germline V gene encodes CDR1 SGHTA and CDR2 FQGNSA. V shed 3 bases, J shed 0 bases, and the junction held 6 bases outside the gene matches. DNA of the CDR3: TGTGCCAGCAGCTTGGGACTAGCGGGCCGAAGCTCCTACAATGAGCAGTTCTTC. It is translated as CASSLGLAGRSSYNEQFF.

This clone was counted once. The chain combines TRBV6-4 with TRBJ1-4; D may be TRBD1 (6 bases). The CDR3 is 16 amino acids. Trimming removed 8 bases from V and 0 bases from J, with 16 bases in between. Germline V gives CDR1 MRHNA, CDR2 SNTAGT. In nucleotides, the CDR3 is TGTGCCAGCTCCCCACGGACAGTTGCAACTAATGAAAAACTGTTTTTT. Translated: CASSPRTVATNEKLFF.

The gene calls are TRBV12-5 and TRBJ2-7; the D gene is possibly TRBD2 (7 bases). V lost 0 bases and J 3 bases, leaving 12 bases between the germline ends. Germline CDR1 and CDR2: LGHNT and FRNRAP. CDR3 length: 15 residues. The CDR3 loop is CASGLVQGGFYEQYF. The CDR3 coding sequence is TGTGCTAGTGGTTTGGTACAGGGAGGGTTCTACGAGCAGTACTTC.

V usage is TRBV27 and J usage is TRBJ2-2; a possible D gene is TRBD1 (5 bases). Per the germline V gene, CDR1 is MNHEY and CDR2 is SMNVEV (reference sequence). The CDR3 is 14 residues long. The V end lost 0 bases, the J end lost 4 bases, and 6 bases lay between the germline ends. CDR3: CASSLSGATGELFF. CDR3 nucleotides: TGTGCCAGCAGTTTATCAGGGGCCACCGGGGAGCTGTTTTTT.